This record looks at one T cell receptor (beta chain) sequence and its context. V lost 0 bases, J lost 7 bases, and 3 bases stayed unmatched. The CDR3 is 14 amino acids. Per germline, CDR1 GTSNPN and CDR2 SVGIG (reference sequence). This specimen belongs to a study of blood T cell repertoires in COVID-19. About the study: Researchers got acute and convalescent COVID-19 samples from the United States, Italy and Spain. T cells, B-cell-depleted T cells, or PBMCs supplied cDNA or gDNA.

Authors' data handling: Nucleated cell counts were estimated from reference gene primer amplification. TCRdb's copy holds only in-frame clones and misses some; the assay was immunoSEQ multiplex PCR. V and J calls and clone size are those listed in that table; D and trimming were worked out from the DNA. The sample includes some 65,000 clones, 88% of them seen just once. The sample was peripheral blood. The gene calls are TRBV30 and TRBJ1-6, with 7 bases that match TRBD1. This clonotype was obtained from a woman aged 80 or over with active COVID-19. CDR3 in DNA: TGTGCCTGGAGTGTCGCAGGGGGGAATTCACCCCTCCACTTT. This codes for CAWSVAGGNSPLHF.